Following are 26 T cell receptor beta chains from one sample sequenced in a study of T cells after posttransplantation cyclophosphamide. Assay: immunoSEQ multiplex PCR; the TCRdb copy retains only in-frame clones and omits some. The sample comprises approximately 52,000 clones, about 86% of which are singletons, and about 2.6% rests with the top ten. Material for sequencing was PBMCs. All receptors come from a man aged 30 to 45 with a blood cancer, CMV-positive, and with a related stem cell donor.

The chain carries TRBV6-5 and TRBJ2-1, with unresolved D. With 8 bases removed from V and 9 bases from J, the gap between germline ends came to 17 bases. Germline V CDR1 and CDR2: MNHEY, SVGAGI. This CDR3 is 13 amino acids long. This chain's CDR3 is CASHPLLGGEQFF. CDR3 nucleotides: TGTGCCAGCCATCCACTTTTAGGCGGTGAGCAGTTCTTC.

V and J are TRBV7-6 and TRBJ2-7, with 16 bases identical to TRBD2. The CDR3 runs 17 residues. Looked up from germline, CDR1 is SGHVS and CDR2 is FNYEAQ. The ends lost 4 bases at V and 6 bases at J; junction bases unmatched: 9. The DNA for the CDR3 is TGTGCCAGCAGCTCGGGACTAGCGGGAGGGCCACAGCGCGAGCAGTACTTC. Its protein product is CASSSGLAGGPQREQYF.

The V gene is TRBV2, the J gene TRBJ1-1; 9 bases align to TRBD1. The CDR3 consists of 13 residues. V gave up 6 bases and J gave up 5 bases; unmatched junction bases: 4. Germline assignment: CDR1 SNHLY and CDR2 FYNNEI. The CDR3 nucleotides are TGTGCCAGCAGGGGACAGGGAGGGACTGAAGCTTTCTTT. This gives the protein CASRGQGGTEAFF.

The chain joins TRBV7-2 to TRBJ2-2; D possibly corresponds to TRBD2 (6 bases). The V and J ends lost 0 bases and 2 bases respectively, with 7 bases between them. Germline values: CDR1 SGHTA, CDR2 FQGNSA. The CDR3 consists of 15 residues. CDR3 sequence reads: CASSLAGGNTGELFF. Written as DNA, the CDR3 is TGTGCCAGCAGCTTAGCGGGAGGCAACACCGGGGAGCTGTTTTTT.

CDR3 nucleotide sequence: TGTGCCAGTAGTATAACGGGACAGGGAGGGGGCTACACCTTC. Protein sequence: CASSITGQGGGYTF. The chain recombines TRBV19 with TRBJ1-2; 9 bases fit TRBD1. Germline CDR1 is LNHDA and CDR2 is SQIVND (reference sequence). V lost 2 bases, J lost 8 bases, and 6 bases stayed unmatched. The CDR3 covers 14 residues.

This rearrangement joins TRBV7-2 to TRBJ2-6; no clear D gene. The V gene lost 3 bases and the J gene lost 2 bases, with 5 bases spanning the gap. The CDR3 contains 14 residues. In germline, CDR1 is SGHTA, CDR2 FQGNSA. CDR3 coding DNA: TGTGCCAGCAGCTTTGGCCCTGGGGCCAACGTCCTGACTTTC. This gives the protein CASSFGPGANVLTF.

This chain uses TRBV18 with TRBJ2-7, with D uncertain. V shed 3 bases and J shed 5 bases, with 17 bases lying between them. Per germline, CDR1 KGHSH and CDR2 LQKENI. The CDR3 extends over 15 amino acids. CDR3 DNA: TGTGCCAGCTCACCTCAGGAAGGTTCGTCCCACGAGCAGTACTTC. Its protein product is CASSPQEGSSHEQYF.

The V gene is TRBV29-1, the J gene TRBJ2-3; 13 bases fit TRBD2. Germline CDR1 SQVTM, CDR2 ANQGSEA. The length of the CDR3 is 15 residues. V shed 6 bases, J shed 0 bases, and the junction held 3 bases outside the gene matches. In nucleotides, the CDR3 is TGCAGCGTGACTAGCGGGGGGCACAGCACAGATACGCAGTATTTT. The encoded protein is CSVTSGGHSTDTQYF.

This chain connects TRBV9 to TRBJ2-5, with 7 bases identical to TRBD2. The CDR3 is 17 residues long. After removal of 2 bases from V and 5 bases from J, the junction contained 15 bases not matched to a gene. Germline V gives CDR1 SGDLS, CDR2 YYNGEE. The DNA for the CDR3 is TGTGCCAGCAGCGTGGACGATGGGAGGGCCTTGGATGAGACCCAGTACTTC. Translating gives CASSVDDGRALDETQYF. Together with reference TRBV9 and TRBJ2-5, the CDR3 gives the full variable domain: DSGVTQTPKHLITATGQRVTLRCSPRSGDLSVYWYQQSLDQGLQFLIQYYNGEERAKGNILERFSAQQFPDLHSELNLSSLELGDSALYFCASSVDDGRALDETQYFGPGTRLLVL.

The chain combines TRBV5-4 with TRBJ2-7, with 7 bases fitting TRBD2. The CDR3 is 15 amino acids. Per germline, CDR1 SGHNT and CDR2 YYREEE (reference sequence). J lost 2 bases, V lost 0 bases, and 5 bases had no gene match. CDR3 bases: TGTGCCAGCAGCTTGGAGACTAGCCCTACCTACGAGCAGTACTTC. Amino acid sequence: CASSLETSPTYEQYF.

The chain links TRBV7-6 to TRBJ2-1; D perhaps matches TRBD2 (5 bases). CDR1 is SGHVS, CDR2 FNYEAQ, per germline. This CDR3 region has 15 residues. V dropped 1 base and J dropped 6 bases, with 13 bases sitting between them. For the CDR3, the DNA is TGTGCCAGCAGCTTAGGGACTCCCGGGGTCAATGAGCAGTTCTTC. Amino acids: CASSLGTPGVNEQFF.

The V gene is TRBV4-2, the J gene TRBJ2-3; TRBD2 agrees at 12 bases. The J segment lost 1 base and the V segment lost 4 bases, leaving 6 bases of the junction unmatched. From germline, CDR1 is LGHNA and CDR2 YNFKEQ. CDR3 length: 17 residues. CDR3 residues: CASSPTGTSGRTDTQYF. CDR3 coding DNA: TGTGCCAGCAGCCCGACCGGGACTAGCGGGCGCACAGATACGCAGTATTTT.

This clone came up a few times. The genes are TRBV5-6 and TRBJ2-7; TRBD2 matches 9 bases. This CDR3 comprises 14 residues. After removal of 2 bases from V and 7 bases from J, the junction contained 7 bases not matched to a gene. Per the germline V gene, CDR1 is SGHDT and CDR2 is YYEEEE. The CDR3 protein is CASSFGGRANEQYF. CDR3 nucleotides: TGTGCCAGCAGCTTCGGCGGGAGGGCCAATGAGCAGTACTTC.

This chain links TRBV4-2 with TRBJ2-7; tentative D call: TRBD2 (6 bases). Trimming pared 2 bases from V and 2 bases from J, leaving 13 bases between. Germline values: CDR1 LGHNA, CDR2 YNFKEQ. This CDR3 spans 15 amino acids. The CDR3 bases are TGTGCCAGCAGCCAATTCGGCGGGAAAGCCTACGAGCAGTACTTC. Protein sequence: CASSQFGGKAYEQYF.

This sequence joins TRBV6-5 and TRBJ1-5; D might be TRBD1 (5 bases). CDR3 length: 14 amino acids. Deletions cut 3 bases from V and 0 bases from J, with 6 bases between. CDR1 is MNHEY and CDR2 is SVGAGI in the germline V gene. The CDR3 here is CASSYDSSNQPQHF. In nucleotides, the CDR3 is TGTGCCAGCAGTTATGACAGTAGCAATCAGCCCCAGCATTTT.

This sequence joins TRBV7-9 and TRBJ2-2, with D maybe TRBD2 (5 bases). This CDR3 has 16 amino acids. Between the trimmed V and J ends, which lost 5 bases and 0 bases, there was a span of 13 bases. The germline gives CDR1 SEHNR, CDR2 FQNEAQ (reference sequence). CDR3 DNA sequence: TGTGCCAGCAGCCCTCCAAGCGGATCGAACACCGGGGAGCTGTTTTTT. This codes for CASSPPSGSNTGELFF.

This rearrangement joins TRBV5-4 to TRBJ2-5; 8 bases fit TRBD2. V shed 3 bases and J 3 bases; nucleotides not matched to a gene: 7. Germline CDR1 is SGHNT and CDR2 is YYREEE (reference sequence). This CDR3 is 15 amino acids long. CDR3 coding DNA: TGTGCCAGCAGCTCCGGGGGGGCAGAAGAAGAGACCCAGTACTTC. Translated: CASSSGGAEEETQYF.

The V and J genes are TRBV9 and TRBJ1-1; possible D gene TRBD1, 6 bases. The germline CDR1 and CDR2 sequences are SGDLS and YYNGEE. The V end lost 0 bases, the J end lost 5 bases, and 8 bases lay between the germline ends. This CDR3 spans 13 amino acids. The CDR3 region is CASSVGGLTEAFF. The CDR3 DNA follows: TGTGCCAGCAGCGTAGGGGGGCTTACTGAAGCTTTCTTT.

In this sample, this clone turned up once. V gene TRBV11-3 combines with J gene TRBJ2-2, with 9 bases matching TRBD1. CDR1 SGHNT and CDR2 YENEEA come from the germline V gene. The CDR3 loop spans 16 amino acids. V was pared by 5 bases and J by 0 bases, with 4 bases of the junction left unmatched. In nucleotides, the CDR3 is TGTGCCAGCAGCCCCTGGACAGGGGCGAACACCGGGGAGCTGTTTTTT. Translation gives CASSPWTGANTGELFF.

V and J are TRBV11-3 and TRBJ2-1, with a weak D call TRBD1 (5 bases). Trimming stripped 4 bases from V and 7 bases from J, with 14 bases between. CDR1 is SGHNT, CDR2 YENEEA, per germline. This CDR3 is 14 amino acids long. For the CDR3, the DNA is TGTGCCAGCAGCTCTTACGTAGGGGAAAATGAGCAGTTCTTC. It is translated as CASSSYVGENEQFF.

The V gene is TRBV15, the J gene TRBJ2-3; D not resolved. The CDR3 runs to 13 residues. Trimming left V 8 bases short and J 4 bases short, with 13 bases between. Germline assignment: CDR1 LNHNV and CDR2 YYDKDF (reference sequence). CDR3 sequence (DNA): TGTGCCACCGCTGCCCCCCAGGCAGATACGCAGTATTTT. Amino acids: CATAAPQADTQYF. Full variable domain (outside the CDR3, taken from reference TRBV15 and TRBJ2-3): DAMVIQNPRYQVTQFGKPVTLSCSQTLNHNVMYWYQQKSSQAPKLLFHYYDKDFNNEADTPDNFQSRRPNTSFCFLDIRSPGLGDTAMYLCATAAPQADTQYFGPGTRLTVL.

This clone was detected a few times. The CDR3 loop reads CASSQEALGVNTEAFF. The DNA of the CDR3 is TGCGCCAGCAGCCAAGAGGCTTTAGGGGTTAACACTGAAGCTTTCTTT. This chain joins TRBV4-3 and TRBJ1-1, with a tentative D call TRBD1 (5 bases). Germline V gene lookup returns CDR1 LGHNA and CDR2 YSLEER. Trimming stripped 0 bases from V and 2 bases from J, with 13 bases between. The CDR3 contains 16 residues.

This clone was seen more than once but under ten times. J is TRBJ2-7 and V is TRBV10-2; no firm D call. The ends were cut back, 0 bases at V and 6 bases at J, with 9 bases in the middle. This CDR3 region has 13 residues. Germline V lookup: CDR1 WSHSY, CDR2 SAAADI. CDR3 nucleotides: TGCGCCAGCAGTGAGTCGAGTGTTCGCGAGCAGTACTTC. It translates to CASSESSVREQYF.

The chain couples TRBV5-4 to TRBJ2-3; tentative D call: TRBD1 (6 bases). Between the trimmed V and J ends, which lost 8 bases and 0 bases, there was a span of 10 bases. The CDR3 runs to 13 residues. Per germline, CDR1 SGHNT and CDR2 YYREEE (reference sequence). This CDR3 reads CASSDSSTDTQYF. The CDR3 coding sequence is TGTGCCAGTTCGGACAGCAGCACAGATACGCAGTATTTT. Together with reference TRBV5-4 and TRBJ2-3, the CDR3 gives the full variable domain: ETGVTQSPTHLIKTRGQQVTLRCSSQSGHNTVSWYQQALGQGPQFIFQYYREEENGRGNFPPRFSGLQFPNYSSELNVNALELDDSALYLCASSDSSTDTQYFGPGTRLTVL.

As to this clone: One end of the junction varies from germline; a read error may be responsible. This chain joins TRBV6-1 and TRBJ1-2; 7 bases align to TRBD1. CDR1 is MNHNS, CDR2 SASEGT, per germline. There are 14 residues in the CDR3. The CDR3, as DNA: TGTGCCAGCAGGGAAGCGGGACAGCCCTATGGCTACACCTTC. This codes for CASREAGQPYGYTF.

The rearrangement links TRBV11-1 to TRBJ1-1; no reliable D call. Germline V CDR1 and CDR2: SGHAT, FQDESV (reference sequence). The CDR3 totals 14 residues. V lost 10 bases, J lost 4 bases, and 19 bases lay in between. For the CDR3, the DNA is TGTGCCACTTCAGATGTGTCGAGGGCCACTGAAGCTTTCTTT. Its protein is CATSDVSRATEAFF.